This T cell receptor beta chain stems from a study of blood T cells in healthy people across ages. Germline lookup yields CDR1 MNHEY and CDR2 SVGEGT. V lost 10 bases, J lost 1 base, and 20 bases lay in between. The CDR3 is 16 amino acids. The second PCR ran about 6 to 11 cycles with a sample-barcoded 5' primer and J-beta primers. TCRdb reprocessed the 5' RACE reads via MiXCR and lists one record per CDR3 protein. The data contain 780,000 or so distinct CDR3 sequences, approximately 53% of them singletons. The chain carries TRBV6-2 or TRBV6-3 and TRBJ2-1; D might be TRBD2 (6 bases). The source is a man aged 80 or over in good health. Sequencing input: blood. The CDR3 DNA follows: TGTGCCATCGCCGAGTCGCGGGGTCGGTCCTACAATGAGCAGTTCTTC. Translation gives CAIAESRGRSYNEQFF.